These 22 T cell receptor beta chains originate from one sample sequenced in a study of T cells in localized non-small cell lung cancer (dated by TCRdb to 2020 to 2022). Libraries were made using the immunoSEQ multiplex PCR assay. TCRdb obtained this table from immuneACCESS and retained in-frame rearrangements with V and J assigned. These tables miss some clones; where compared with another copy, unresolved V genes account for less than half of the shortfall, and the remainder is unexplained. The sample profile shows about 11,000 clones; roughly nine tenths of them were found once. The top ten constitute approximately 14% of the sample. Sample: peripheral blood, taken before any cancer treatment. The receptors stem from a male donor at least 60 years old with stage III lung adenocarcinoma.

This chain links TRBV4-1 with TRBJ2-6; perhaps TRBD2 as D (6 bases). CDR1 MGHRA and CDR2 YSYEKL come from the germline V gene. The CDR3 runs to 16 residues. V gave up 5 bases and J gave up 0 bases, with 11 bases separating them. DNA for the CDR3: TGCGCCAGCAGCGCTCCGGGGGTCTCTGGGGCCAACGTCCTGACTTTC. Translated, it gives CASSAPGVSGANVLTF.

The chain employs TRBV7-2 and TRBJ2-3, with a tentative D call TRBD2 (5 bases). This CDR3 is 18 amino acids long. V was clipped by 1 base and J by 3 bases, with 20 bases between them. The germline V gene has CDR1 SGHTA and CDR2 FQGNSA. CDR3 loop: CASSLDKGWGRRTDTQYF. The CDR3 coding sequence is TGTGCCAGCAGCTTAGATAAGGGATGGGGAAGGAGGACAGATACGCAGTATTTT. Using reference TRBV7-2 and TRBJ2-3 for the parts outside the CDR3, the full variable domain is GAGVSQSPSNKVTEKGKDVELRCDPISGHTALYWYRQSLGQGLEFLIYFQGNSAPDKSGLPSDRFSAERTGGSVSTLTIQRTQQEDSAVYLCASSLDKGWGRRTDTQYFGPGTRLTVL.

The chain is built from TRBV7-3 and TRBJ2-1; no reliable D call. CDR3 length: 13 residues. Germline V gene lookup returns CDR1 SGHTA and CDR2 FQGTGA. Trimming took off 5 bases at V and 12 bases at J, with 17 bases between the two ends. CDR3 region: CASSPDLISAQFF. CDR3 coding DNA: TGTGCCAGCAGCCCTGACTTAATTTCTGCGCAGTTCTTC. Full variable domain (remainder filled in from reference TRBV7-3 and TRBJ2-1): GAGVSQTPSNKVTEKGKYVELRCDPISGHTALYWYRQSLGQGPEFLIYFQGTGAADDSGLPNDRFFAVRPEGSVSTLKIQRTERGDSAVYLCASSPDLISAQFFGPGTRLTVL.

The chain couples TRBV18 to TRBJ2-3; D gene uncertain. This CDR3 comprises 14 residues. The germline gives CDR1 KGHSH, CDR2 LQKENI. Trimming took off 0 bases at V and 1 base at J, with 5 bases between the two ends. The DNA for the CDR3 is TGTGCCAGCTCACCACCAACCCGCACAGATACGCAGTATTTT. Translation gives CASSPPTRTDTQYF. Using reference TRBV18 and TRBJ2-3 for the parts outside the CDR3, the full variable domain is NAGVMQNPRHLVRRRGQEARLRCSPMKGHSHVYWYRQLPEEGLKFMVYLQKENIIDESGMPKERFSAEFPKEGPSILRIQQVVRGDSAAYFCASSPPTRTDTQYFGPGTRLTVL.

Here the CDR3 reads CASREQGGSPLHF. The CDR3, as DNA: TGTGCCAGCAGGGAACAGGGGGGATCACCCCTCCACTTT. This sequence joins TRBV13 and TRBJ1-6; 8 nucleotides match TRBD1. The trim removed 6 bases at V and 10 bases at J, leaving 5 bases unmatched. Germline V gives CDR1 PRHDT, CDR2 FYEKMQ (reference sequence). This CDR3 contains 13 residues.

The chain recombines TRBV7-9 with TRBJ1-4, with no clear D. Germline V gene data show CDR1 as SEHNR and CDR2 as FQNEAQ (reference sequence). The CDR3 sequence is 17 residues long. V shed 0 bases and J shed 4 bases, with 15 bases lying between them. The CDR3 here is CASSLAVSSGGNEKLFF. The CDR3 DNA reads as TGTGCCAGCAGCTTAGCGGTCTCGAGTGGTGGTAATGAAAAACTGTTTTTT.

This clone was recorded once. The rearrangement uses TRBV21-1 and TRBJ2-7; the DNA was not used to check the table's D call, TRBD2. TRBV21-1 is a pseudogene. This CDR3 is built from 11 residues. The CDR3 here is CASSKNGEQYF. The CDR3 DNA sequence: TGTGCCAGCAGCAAAAACGGCGAGCAGTACTTC.

The chain is built from TRBV6-6 and TRBJ2-5, with a weak D call TRBD1 (6 bases). The J call is uncertain, as TRBJ2-7 better fits the DNA end. Germline V CDR1 and CDR2: MNHNY, SVGAGI (reference sequence). The CDR3 extends over 16 amino acids. CDR3 loop: CASSPDRIGSSYEQYF. CDR3 nucleotides: TGTGCCAGCAGTCCCGACAGGATTGGGAGCTCCTACGAGCAGTACTTC.

The gene calls are TRBV10-3 and TRBJ1-4, with 11 bases that match TRBD1. The V gene's germline CDR1 is ENHRY and CDR2 SYGVKD. The ends lost 7 bases at V and 7 bases at J; junction bases unmatched: 11. This CDR3 region has 16 residues. The CDR3 reads CAITEDRGRISEKLFF. CDR3 sequence (DNA): TGTGCCATCACCGAGGACAGGGGGCGAATCTCTGAAAAACTGTTTTTT.

The gene calls are TRBV7-9 and TRBJ1-2, with D uncertain. This CDR3 has 12 amino acids. Germline V lookup: CDR1 SEHNR, CDR2 FQNEAQ (reference sequence). V was cut by 8 bases and J by 8 bases, with 15 bases left in between. Here the CDR3 DNA reads TGTGCCAGCCGCGGGTCAACCGGAGGCTACACCTTC. This codes for CASRGSTGGYTF.

The V gene is TRBV9, the J gene TRBJ2-3; 7 bases map to TRBD2. With V trimmed by 6 bases and J by 0 bases, 7 bases remained unmatched. The CDR3 extends over 15 amino acids. Germline V CDR1 and CDR2: SGDLS, YYNGEE. CDR3 region: CASTTGGSSTDTQYF. The DNA of the CDR3 is TGTGCCAGCACCACCGGGGGGTCTAGCACAGATACGCAGTATTTT.

This sequence joins TRBV14 and TRBJ2-3; TRBD1 matches 8 bases. The V gene end was trimmed by 1 base and the J gene end by 1 base; junction bases not matched to a gene: 7. Germline assignment: CDR1 SGHDN and CDR2 FVKESK. CDR3 length: 17 amino acids. The DNA for the CDR3 is TGTGCCAGCAGCCAAGGGGGCAGGGGGCTGCGCACAGATACGCAGTATTTT. Encoded protein: CASSQGGRGLRTDTQYF. Full variable domain (rest looked up from reference TRBV14 and TRBJ2-3): EAGVTQFPSHSVIEKGQTVTLRCDPISGHDNLYWYRRVMGKEIKFLLHFVKESKQDESGMPNNRFLAERTGGTYSTLKVQPAELEDSGVYFCASSQGGRGLRTDTQYFGPGTRLTVL.

V is TRBV30 and J is TRBJ1-3; 9 bases align to TRBD1. Trimming at V came to 3 bases and at J to 0 bases, leaving 3 bases not matched to a gene. Germline CDR1 reads GTSNPN; CDR2 reads SVGIG (reference sequence). The CDR3 totals 15 residues. The CDR3 DNA is TGTGCCTGGAGAGGACAGGGGATCTCTGGAAACACCATATATTTT. Amino acid sequence: CAWRGQGISGNTIYF.

The gene calls are TRBV5-1 and TRBJ2-1; 11 bases line up with TRBD2. The CDR3 loop spans 19 amino acids. From germline, CDR1 is SGHRS and CDR2 YFSETQ. The J segment lost 8 bases and the V segment lost 0 bases, leaving 16 bases of the junction unmatched. CDR3 nucleotides: TGCGCCAGCAGCTTGGCCTATTCCCGCAATAGCGGGAGGGCCTATGAGCAGTTCTTC. Translating gives CASSLAYSRNSGRAYEQFF.

This clone was recorded once. This sequence joins TRBV6-6 and TRBJ1-1; no clear D gene. CDR1 is MNHNY, CDR2 SVGAGI, per germline (reference sequence). This CDR3 comprises 14 residues. V was cut by 0 bases and J by 2 bases, with 7 bases left in between. CDR3 nucleotides: TGTGCCAGCAGTTACTCGATGGGTAACACTGAAGCTTTCTTT. Encoded protein: CASSYSMGNTEAFF.

Turning to this clone: Other DNA sequences within the sample encode an identical CDR3. The chain is built from TRBV5-1 and TRBJ2-1; D is undetermined. V shed 0 bases and J shed 6 bases, with 4 bases lying between them. CDR3 length equals 12 residues. Germline CDR1 is SGHRS and CDR2 is YFSETQ. This CDR3 is CASSLEGNEQFF. The CDR3 bases are TGCGCCAGCAGCTTGGAGGGCAATGAGCAGTTCTTC.

V and J are TRBV7-2 and TRBJ2-2, with D perhaps matching TRBD1 or TRBD2 (6 bases each). The germline V gene has CDR1 SGHTA and CDR2 FQGNSA. CDR3 length: 15 residues. V lost 3 bases and J 4 bases, leaving 12 bases between the germline ends. The CDR3 sequence is CASSLIRGRTGELFF. DNA of the CDR3: TGTGCCAGCAGCTTGATACGGGGGCGCACCGGGGAGCTGTTTTTT.

The V gene is TRBV7-8, the J gene TRBJ2-3, with D uncertain. The CDR3 totals 13 residues. V dropped 3 bases and J dropped 5 bases, with 9 bases sitting between them. CDR1 and CDR2 (germline): SGHVS, FQNEAQ. The CDR3 DNA follows: TGTGCCAGCAGCTTCCCGCCGGGAGATACGCAGTATTTT. This gives the protein CASSFPPGDTQYF.

J is TRBJ1-2 and V is TRBV9, with TRBD1 matching 8 bases. Germline trimming cut 2 bases from V and 6 bases from J; bases unmatched to any gene: 9. Germline CDR1 reads SGDLS; CDR2 reads YYNGEE. This CDR3 is 15 amino acids long. The CDR3 DNA follows: TGTGCCAGCAGCGTGACACCGACAGGGGTAAATGGCTACACCTTC. This gives the protein CASSVTPTGVNGYTF.

This chain joins TRBV19 and TRBJ1-5, with a possible D match to TRBD1 (5 bases). CDR1 is LNHDA, CDR2 SQIVND, per germline (reference sequence). The CDR3 consists of 14 residues. V lost 3 bases and J lost 0, with 6 bases in between. CDR3 loop: CASSITGSNQPQHF. In nucleotides, the CDR3 is TGTGCCAGTAGTATTACAGGTAGCAATCAGCCCCAGCATTTT.

This clone was seen a single time. The gene calls are TRBV28 and TRBJ1-5; tentatively, D is TRBD1 (5 bases). This CDR3 spans 14 amino acids. V lost 6 bases, J lost 3 bases, and 12 bases lay in between. Germline V lookup: CDR1 MDHEN, CDR2 SYDVKM. CDR3 nucleotide sequence: TGTGCCAGCAGGGGGACCCTCCCCAATCAGCCCCAGCATTTT. It codes for CASRGTLPNQPQHF.

This chain joins TRBV5-1 and TRBJ2-7; 12 bases are a match to TRBD2. V lost 0 bases to trimming and J lost 1 base; unmatched junction nucleotides: 5. Germline loops: CDR1 SGHRS, CDR2 YFSETQ. CDR3 length equals 17 residues. The CDR3 DNA is TGCGCCAGCAGCTTGGTGATGGGGACTAGCGGGTCCTACGAGCAGTACTTC. This gives the protein CASSLVMGTSGSYEQYF.